This TCR beta chain was documented in a study of T cells in Graves' hyperthyroidism and ophthalmopathy. With regard to this clonotype: A clone one base away is much larger, so this may be a read error.

V lost 3 bases and J lost 0, with 7 bases in between. From germline, CDR1 is KGHDR and CDR2 SFDVKD. CDR3 length: 14 residues. From RNA transcripts, TCR beta CDR3 regions were amplified. Researchers ran a first-round RT-PCR on the TCR CDR3 using the HTBI primer set. A single record per CDR3 protein comes from TCRdb applying MiXCR to the multiplex PCR reads. Of about 550,000 distinct CDR3 sequences listed, around 21% were seen once; the top ten hold approximately 26%. The TCR comes from a man aged 18 to 35 with Graves' hyperthyroidism. J is TRBJ1-2 and V is TRBV24-1, with D possibly TRBD1 on 5 matching bases. Source material: blood. CDR3 in DNA: TGTGCCACCAGTGATCTGACAGCTAACTATGGCTACACCTTC. The encoded protein is CATSDLTANYGYTF.